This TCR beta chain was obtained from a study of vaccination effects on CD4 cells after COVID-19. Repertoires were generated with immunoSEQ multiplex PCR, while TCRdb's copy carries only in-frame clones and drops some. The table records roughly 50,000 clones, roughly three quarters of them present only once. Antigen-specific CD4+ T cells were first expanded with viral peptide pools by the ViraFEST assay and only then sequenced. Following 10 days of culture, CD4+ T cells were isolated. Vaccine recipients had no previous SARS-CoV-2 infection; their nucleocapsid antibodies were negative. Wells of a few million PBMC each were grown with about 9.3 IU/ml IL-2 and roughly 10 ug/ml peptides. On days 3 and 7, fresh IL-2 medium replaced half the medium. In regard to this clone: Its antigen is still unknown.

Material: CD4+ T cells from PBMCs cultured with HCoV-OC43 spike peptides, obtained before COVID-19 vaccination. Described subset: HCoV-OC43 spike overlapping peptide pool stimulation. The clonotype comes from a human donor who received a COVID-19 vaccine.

The CDR3, as DNA: TGTGCCAGCAGCAAGACAGGGCAGTCCTACAATGAGCAGTTCTTC. It translates to CASSKTGQSYNEQFF. The rearrangement uses TRBV9 and TRBJ2-1, with 7 nucleotides matching TRBD1. The CDR3 loop spans 15 amino acids. The junction had 5 bases not matched to a gene; V was cut back by 4 bases and J by 1 base. CDR1 and CDR2 from the germline V gene are SGDLS and YYNGEE.